This TCR beta chain was identified during a study of T-cell reconstitution after alpha-beta-depleted transplantation in children. Unique molecular identifiers featured in how the TCRbeta library was prepared. TCRdb re-derived calls from the PCR reads in MiXCR, one entry per CDR3 protein. The sample records 190,000 or so distinct CDR3 sequences, 6.5% to 7.5% being singletons. Deletions cut 3 bases from V and 2 bases from J, with 11 bases between. The CDR3 consists of 14 residues. The germline V gene encodes CDR1 SQVTM and CDR2 ANQGSEA. The sequences come from PBMCs from the stem cell graft donor, collected from the stem cell graft. This receptor was identified in a human donor who donated a stem cell graft to a child with Wiskott-Aldrich syndrome. The chain is built from TRBV29-1 and TRBJ2-1; no clear D gene. The CDR3 sequence: CSVEVGFPYNEQFF. The CDR3 DNA sequence: TGCAGCGTTGAGGTAGGGTTCCCCTACAATGAGCAGTTCTTC.